This is a list of T cell receptor beta chains from one sample in a study of T cell repertoires in cytomegalovirus infection. Using its own MiXCR run on the reads, TCRdb lists one record per CDR3 protein. The table records about 140,000 distinct CDR3 sequences, about 6.3% of them present only once. What was sequenced was PBMCs. The receptors were sampled from a human donor in good health (CMV status not recorded). Some clones in this sample may be carry-over from other donors' samples. The CDR3 runs from the conserved cysteine through the conserved F or W. The size entry is marked missing in some rows and otherwise reads once, few, many or a size class.

V gene	clone size	J gene	CDR3 protein
TRBV10-3	many	TRBJ2-1	CAISESTRQRGGNEQFF
TRBV7-2	.	TRBJ1-4	CASSWRATNEKLFF
TRBV19	.	TRBJ2-3	CASSPGPRSTDTQYF
TRBV10-3	many	TRBJ1-2	CAINTQGNYGYTF
TRBV7-9	few	TRBJ2-1	CASSPLAGGPNEQFF
TRBV27	few	TRBJ2-5	CASSLDRVGTQYF
TRBV19	many	TRBJ1-6	CASKLALGGHGLYSPLHF
TRBV11-2	many	TRBJ1-5	CASSLITAGPQPQHF
TRBV20-1	many	TRBJ1-2	CSARTGLEGYTF
TRBV30	.	TRBJ2-5	CAWSGGETQYF
TRBV7-6	many	TRBJ2-1	CASSSPHLPRENNEQFF
TRBV28	many	TRBJ2-7	CASSLFLAGAYEQYF
TRBV12-3/TRBV12-4	few	TRBJ1-2	CASSFAEGYGYTF
TRBV6-1	few	TRBJ1-6	CASSEAGRNTAYNSPLHF
TRBV7-6	many	TRBJ2-5	CASSTDFPQYF
TRBV2	many	TRBJ1-4	CASSPDRGNEKLFF
TRBV7-2	many	TRBJ2-1	CASSPDRIEQFF
TRBV12-3/TRBV12-4	many	TRBJ1-5	CASSLGAGDSNQPQHF
TRBV28	many	TRBJ2-2	CASSFPLANTGELFF
TRBV28	.	TRBJ1-6	CASRRQGASYNSPLHF
TRBV5-4	few	TRBJ2-1	CASSLESSSNEQFF
TRBV6-1	many	TRBJ2-2	CASRTGGRTGELFF
TRBV20-1	many	TRBJ2-1	CSAHPGGTEFYNEQFF
TRBV7-8	many	TRBJ1-4	CASSLARGLGFGANEKLFF